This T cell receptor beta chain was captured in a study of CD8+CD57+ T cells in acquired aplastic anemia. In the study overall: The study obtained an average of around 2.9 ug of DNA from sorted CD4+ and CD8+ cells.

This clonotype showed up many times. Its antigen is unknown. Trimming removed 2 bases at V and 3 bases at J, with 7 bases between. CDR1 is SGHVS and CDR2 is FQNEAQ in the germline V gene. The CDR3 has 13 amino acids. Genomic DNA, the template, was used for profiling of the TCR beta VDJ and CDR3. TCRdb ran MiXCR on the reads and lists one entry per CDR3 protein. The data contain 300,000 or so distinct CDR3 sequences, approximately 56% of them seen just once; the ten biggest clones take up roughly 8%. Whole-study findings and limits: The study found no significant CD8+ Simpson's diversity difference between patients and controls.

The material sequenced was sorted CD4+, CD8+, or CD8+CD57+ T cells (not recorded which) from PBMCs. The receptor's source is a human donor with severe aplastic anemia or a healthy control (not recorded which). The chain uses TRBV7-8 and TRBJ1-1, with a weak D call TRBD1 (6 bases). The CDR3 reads CASSLYRDTEAFF. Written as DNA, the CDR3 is TGTGCCAGCAGCTTATACAGGGACACTGAAGCTTTCTTT.